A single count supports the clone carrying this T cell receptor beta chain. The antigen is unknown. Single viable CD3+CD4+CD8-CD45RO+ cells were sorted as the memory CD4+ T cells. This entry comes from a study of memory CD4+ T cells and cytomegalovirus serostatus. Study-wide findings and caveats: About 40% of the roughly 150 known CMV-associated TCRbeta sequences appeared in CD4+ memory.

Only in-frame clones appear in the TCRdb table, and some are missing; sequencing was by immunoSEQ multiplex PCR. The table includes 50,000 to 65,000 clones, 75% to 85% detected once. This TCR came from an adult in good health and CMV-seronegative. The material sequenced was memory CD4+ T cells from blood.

The CDR3 DNA sequence: TGTGCCAGCAGCCCACTCCGGGATAGCGGGGGGTCAGGCACAGATACGCAGTATTTT. Its translation is CASSPLRDSGGSGTDTQYF. The chain carries TRBV7-6 and TRBJ2-3; 10 bases are a match to TRBD2. CDR3 length: 19 amino acids. Looked up from germline, CDR1 is SGHVS and CDR2 is FNYEAQ. V lost 5 bases to trimming and J lost 1 base; unmatched junction nucleotides: 15.